This record concerns one T cell receptor (beta chain) sequence. Its target antigen remains unknown. The sample holds no much larger clone one base away, and base qualities are not on file. This specimen belongs to a study of PD-L1 blockade in urothelial cancer (TCRdb year 2017). For the wider study: All patients started therapy in about 2014 and received atezolizumab 1,200 mg intravenously every 3 weeks. Pretreatment blood TCR-seq was available for about 27 patients, at least one posttreatment blood collection was obtained for 24 patients, and tumor TCR-seq was available for 24 patients. A median of about 150,000 T cells and just over 80,000 unique TCRs was obtained from blood samples, and a median clonality of about 0.08 was observed. Pretreatment tumor samples and matched peripheral blood, collected serially before and after atezolizumab treatment, underwent TCR sequencing. Patients had an ECOG performance status of 0 or 1 and had received between 0 and 3 prior chemotherapy regimens. Blood samples were analyzed 3 weeks after the start of treatment (second dose) and 6 weeks after the start of treatment. Durable clinical benefit was defined as progression-free survival longer than 6 months, and TCR features were also tested against progression-free and overall survival. About 10 patients achieved durable clinical benefit and roughly 20 did not. The study was an exploratory multi-omic analysis of somatic, immune and clinical correlates of response to PD-L1 blockade with atezolizumab in urothelial cancer. About nine tenths of the roughly 29 patients were identified as males with urothelial cancer of bladder origin, and a prior smoking history was reported by 18 of 29 patients. In the same patients, pretreatment tumors underwent whole exome sequencing and RNA sequencing in addition to TCR sequencing.

Each PCR received spiked-in synthetic TCR analog templates so that absolute template abundance could be estimated from read counts. Using the immunoSEQ assay, TCRbeta CDR3 regions were amplified from genomic DNA with bias-controlled V and J gene primers. Sequencing of rearranged TCRbeta segments was performed at approximately 20X coverage. The authors' analysis ran thus. Clustering was used to correct sequencing errors, and CDR3s were annotated against IMGT to assign V, D and J genes. Only productive TCRbeta rearrangements were used in downstream analyses, excluding out-of-frame or stop-codon sequences. Clonality was computed as one minus Shannon entropy normalized by the log of the number of unique productive sequences. Clones differing between time points or between blood and tumor were identified using Fisher's exact test with Benjamini-Hochberg correction, with an adjusted p below 0.01 applied as the threshold. TCRdb retrieved this table from immuneACCESS and kept in-frame rearrangements only. Not all clones are present; in checked studies, unresolved V genes account for under half, and no reason is known for the remainder. V, J and clone size reflect that table, while D and trimming were determined from the DNA. In all, the sample holds roughly 50,000 clones, and about three quarters of those were seen once. Approximately 4.3% of the sample rests with the top ten.

The CDR3 sequence holds 13 residues, the cysteine and phenylalanine included. The kept DNA is CDR3 alone, 39 bases in frame from the first base. The germline V gene (reference sequence) sets CDR1 to SGHNT and CDR2 to YYREEE. Ends trimmed: V by 2 bases, J by 8 bases; bases unmatched to a gene: 6. Interpreted using the paper, the time point label stands for: pretreatment peripheral blood. The cohort included about 29 patients with locally advanced or metastatic urothelial carcinoma who were treated at Memorial Sloan Kettering on a trial protocol. Peripheral blood mononuclear cells were collected pretreatment and during treatment, with between 1 and 8 total time points per patient. The Qiagen DNeasy Blood extraction kit was used to purify genomic DNA from total PBMCs and tumor samples. PBMCs were collected pretreatment and during treatment, and were isolated and stored as previously described. General findings and caveats noted by the study authors: Improved progression-free and overall survival was associated with having pretreatment peripheral blood TCR clonality below the median. Greater expansion of tumor-associated TCR clones in peripheral blood 3 weeks after the start of treatment was observed in patients with durable benefit (n of about 20, p = 0.022). Because the sample size was small (n = 29) and many of the analyses were exploratory, the results are meant to be hypothesis-generating.

Sequenced material: PBMCs, taken around atezolizumab (anti-PD-L1) treatment. Here the chain combines TRBV5-4 and TRBJ1-2; 7 junctional bases match TRBD1. The clonotype comes from a man aged 65-85 years with urothelial cancer. The CDR3 is CASSLKGGLGYTF. The DNA reads TGTGCCAGCAGCTTAAAAGGGGGCTTGGGCTACACCTTC.